The clone carrying this TCR beta chain was picked up a small number of times. The sample originates from a study of T cells after yellow fever vaccination. Study results and limitations: Clones from primary vaccination mostly reappeared after the booster (around 96% CD4, around 90% CD8).

They built TCR cDNA with 5'RACE template switching, a step that put in a universal primer site and UMIs. One entry per CDR3 protein results from TCRdb running MiXCR on the 5' RACE reads. This table holds roughly 94,000 distinct CDR3 sequences, 8.9% found once. CDR3 length: 13 amino acids. Trimming cost V 1 base and J 6 bases, with 8 bases left between them. The V gene's germline CDR1 is MGHRA and CDR2 YSYEKL. The sequenced sample was CD8+ T cells not binding an NS4B(214-222) dextramer, sorted from PBMCs, obtained roughly 14 days after the first yellow fever vaccination. This TCR was recovered from a man aged 18 to 35 who received the YFV17D yellow fever vaccine. The V gene is TRBV4-1, the J gene TRBJ2-3; unclear D gene. CDR3 in DNA: TGCGCCAGCAGCCAAGTAATCTCGGATACGCAGTATTTT. This codes for CASSQVISDTQYF.